Below are 26 T cell receptor beta chains sequenced from a single sample in a study of blood T cells in healthy people across ages. Alongside a J-beta primer mix, a sample-barcoded 5' primer served in a second PCR lasting roughly 6 to 12 cycles. TCRdb fed the 5' RACE reads into MiXCR, producing one record per CDR3 protein. The table shows more than 1.4 million distinct CDR3 sequences, with approximately 42% occurring only once. The sample was blood. These receptors were obtained from a young woman in good health.

This chain connects TRBV4-3 to TRBJ2-5, with D unresolved. The germline V and J ends were trimmed by 1 base and 11 bases, with 23 bases remaining between them. Germline-derived CDR1 and CDR2 are LGHNA and YSLEER. This CDR3 is 16 amino acids long. The CDR3 here is CASSQASAVPYNEQYF. The CDR3 DNA reads as TGCGCCAGCAGCCAAGCATCTGCGGTCCCGTACAATGAGCAGTACTTC.

The rearrangement uses TRBV6-5 and TRBJ2-1; 10 positions agree with TRBD1. J lost 7 bases, V lost 2 bases, and 14 bases had no gene match. Germline-derived CDR1 and CDR2 are MNHEY and SVGAGI. This CDR3 spans 18 amino acids. The DNA of the CDR3 is TGTGCCAGCAGTTACGGTATATCGGGGACAGGGGTAAGGAATGAGCAGTTCTTC. This sequence encodes CASSYGISGTGVRNEQFF.

The chain carries TRBV6-2 or TRBV6-3 and TRBJ2-7; TRBD2 might be the D (5 bases). Germline CDR1 reads MNHEY; CDR2 reads SVGEGT. This CDR3 spans 15 amino acids. The ends were cut back, 6 bases at V and 0 bases at J, with 15 bases in the middle. The CDR3 protein is CASSKTNLHSYEQYF. In DNA, the CDR3 is TGTGCCAGCAGCAAGACTAACCTACACTCCTACGAGCAGTACTTC.

This chain uses TRBV20-1 with TRBJ1-4, with D unclear. The V gene lost 1 base and the J gene lost 4 bases, with 13 bases spanning the gap. The CDR3 spans 15 residues. Germline V CDR1 and CDR2: DFQATT, SNEGSKA (reference sequence). CDR3 in DNA: TGCAGTGCTAGAGCCCCGGACCGTAGTAATGAAAAACTGTTTTTT. Amino acid sequence: CSARAPDRSNEKLFF.

This clonotype came up a few times. This chain links TRBV5-1 with TRBJ2-1; 8 nucleotides agree with TRBD2. J was trimmed by 7 bases and V by 8 bases; bases with no gene match: 14. The CDR3 has 15 residues. CDR1 is SGHRS, CDR2 YFSETQ, per germline. The DNA of the CDR3 is TGCGCCAGTGGCCCAACGGGGGGGCCGGGGAATGAGCAGTTCTTC. This encodes CASGPTGGPGNEQFF.

This chain joins TRBV6-5 and TRBJ2-7; D is possibly TRBD2 (6 bases). The germline gives CDR1 MNHEY, CDR2 SVGAGI. The CDR3 extends over 14 amino acids. V gave up 6 bases and J gave up 3 bases, with 15 bases separating them. CDR3 sequence reads: CASSLVGGNYEQYF. The CDR3, as DNA: TGTGCCAGCAGCCTCGTGGGGGGTAACTACGAGCAGTACTTC.

The J gene is TRBJ2-1, the V gene TRBV18, with a tentative D call TRBD1 (5 bases). The germline gives CDR1 KGHSH, CDR2 LQKENI. V was trimmed by 6 bases and J by 12 bases, leaving 12 bases between them. The CDR3 consists of 11 residues. CDR3 in DNA: TGTGCCAGCTCGGCCCAGGGCCCGCAGTTCTTC. It codes for CASSAQGPQFF.

Here the CDR3 reads CASSYSNLRLETQETQYF. The CDR3 coding sequence is TGTGCCAGCAGTTACTCGAACCTGCGGCTCGAGACTCAAGAGACCCAGTACTTC. The gene calls are TRBV6-5 and TRBJ2-5, with D unclear. Deletions cut 0 bases from V and 2 bases from J, with 19 bases between. The germline CDR1 and CDR2 sequences are MNHEY and SVGAGI. The CDR3 is made up of 18 amino acids.

V gene TRBV5-1 combines with J gene TRBJ2-5; D uncertain. The V end was cut by 0 bases, the J end by 1 base, with 10 bases between. The CDR3 consists of 15 residues. Germline-derived CDR1 and CDR2 are SGHRS and YFSETQ. The CDR3 DNA reads as TGCGCCAGCAGCTTGGTCACAGCAACCCAAGAGACCCAGTACTTC. This codes for CASSLVTATQETQYF.

The chain links TRBV3-1 to TRBJ2-1, with TRBD2 matching 11 bases. The ends lost 6 bases at V and 4 bases at J; junction bases unmatched: 8. CDR1 LGHDT and CDR2 YNNKEL come from the germline V gene (reference sequence). CDR3 length: 16 amino acids. The CDR3 DNA sequence: TGTGCCAGCAGTCACCGACTAGCGGGGAAATACAATGAGCAGTTCTTC. Translating it yields CASSHRLAGKYNEQFF.

This clonotype was counted only a few times. CDR3 sequence reads: CASTPRGAENEQFF. CDR3 coding DNA: TGTGCCAGCACCCCTAGAGGGGCGGAAAATGAGCAGTTCTTC. The chain links TRBV6-2 or TRBV6-3 to TRBJ2-1; D possibly uses TRBD1 or TRBD2 (5 bases each). This CDR3 is 14 amino acids long. Per germline, CDR1 MNHEY and CDR2 SVGEGT. V lost 7 bases, J lost 7 bases, and 17 bases lay in between.

This clonotype has ten or more counts. J is TRBJ2-4 and V is TRBV20-1; TRBD2 matches 13 bases. The CDR3 loop spans 16 amino acids. The V and J ends lost 5 bases and 0 bases, in that order; junction bases with no gene match: 4. Germline CDR1 reads DFQATT; CDR2 reads SNEGSKA (reference sequence). CDR3 in amino acids: CSAPGLAGLAKNIQYF. DNA for the CDR3: TGCAGTGCTCCGGGACTAGCGGGGCTAGCCAAAAACATTCAGTACTTC.

The chain uses TRBV7-2 and TRBJ1-1; D remains unclear. Germline CDR1 and CDR2: SGHTA and FQGNSA. Between the trimmed V and J ends, which lost 3 bases and 5 bases, there was a span of 7 bases. The length of the CDR3 is 12 residues. CDR3 bases: TGTGCCAGCAGCTTTGTTTGGACTGAAGCTTTCTTT. It translates to CASSFVWTEAFF.

This clonotype was counted between two and nine times. The V gene is TRBV20-1, the J gene TRBJ1-2, with D maybe TRBD1 (6 bases). V gave up 7 bases and J gave up 4 bases, with 13 bases separating them. Germline CDR1 is DFQATT and CDR2 is SNEGSKA (reference sequence). The length of the CDR3 is 12 residues. The CDR3 bases are TGCAGTGTGAGGGGGTCGGGCTATGGCTACACCTTC. Translated, it gives CSVRGSGYGYTF.

The rearrangement uses TRBV15 and TRBJ2-7; D perhaps matches TRBD1 (5 bases). V was shortened by 0 bases and J by 5 bases, with 11 bases between the two germline ends. Germline CDR1 and CDR2: LNHNV and YYDKDF (reference sequence). This CDR3 is built from 14 residues. Here the CDR3 reads CATSRDPGMDEQYF. CDR3 coding DNA: TGTGCCACCAGCAGAGATCCAGGGATGGACGAGCAGTACTTC.

This chain connects TRBV4-1 to TRBJ2-2; D gene ambiguous. The CDR3 totals 15 residues. V gave up 1 base and J gave up 2 bases, with 8 bases separating them. CDR1 and CDR2 from the germline V gene are MGHRA and YSYEKL. The CDR3: CASSQGLVNTGELFF. Written as DNA, the CDR3 is TGCGCCAGCAGCCAAGGGCTGGTCAACACCGGGGAGCTGTTTTTT.

J is TRBJ1-1 and V is TRBV9; 8 nucleotides match TRBD1. The V gene's germline CDR1 is SGDLS and CDR2 YYNGEE. The CDR3 sequence is 16 residues long. Trimming cost V 0 bases and J 4 bases; bases outside gene matches: 8. CDR3 in amino acids: CASSVARGPMGTEAFF. DNA of the CDR3: TGTGCCAGCAGCGTAGCCAGGGGGCCCATGGGCACTGAAGCTTTCTTT.

The gene calls are TRBV7-2 and TRBJ2-5, with D tentatively TRBD1 or TRBD2 (5 bases each). The CDR3 loop spans 18 amino acids. Germline CDR1 SGHTA, CDR2 FQGNSA. V lost 5 bases and J lost 11, with 33 bases in between. Written as DNA, the CDR3 is TGTGCCAGCAGCAACCATAGGAGTGGGACCCCGCCTCGTTATGAGCAGTACTTC. This gives the protein CASSNHRSGTPPRYEQYF.

This clonotype showed up many times. The chain uses TRBV12-3 or TRBV12-4 and TRBJ2-1, with 9 positions matching TRBD2. J gave up 11 bases and V 7 bases, and 6 bases lay outside the gene matches. This CDR3 is 12 amino acids long. CDR3 region: CASNKGTSQQFF. CDR3 sequence (DNA): TGTGCCAGCAACAAGGGGACTAGCCAGCAGTTCTTC.

The count of this clonotype is one. The V and J genes are TRBV5-1 and TRBJ2-7; D gene unclear. Trimming took 2 bases from V and 7 from J, leaving 10 bases between them. CDR1 and CDR2 from the germline V gene are SGHRS and YFSETQ. This CDR3 has 12 residues. CDR3 sequence (DNA): TGCGCCAGCAGCTTCACCTTTGGAGAGCAGTACTTC. It translates to CASSFTFGEQYF.

The chain employs TRBV20-1 and TRBJ2-3, with a possible D match to TRBD1 (6 bases). The CDR3 extends over 14 amino acids. The V end lost 5 bases, the J end lost 4 bases, and 16 bases lay between the germline ends. CDR1 DFQATT and CDR2 SNEGSKA come from the germline V gene (reference sequence). The CDR3 sequence is CSAHWQGQSDTQYF. Here the CDR3 DNA reads TGCAGTGCTCACTGGCAGGGGCAGTCAGATACGCAGTATTTT.

The CDR3 DNA sequence: TGTGCCAGCATGCAGGGAGACAATGAGCAGTTCTTC. Encoded protein: CASMQGDNEQFF. This sequence joins TRBV28 and TRBJ2-1; perhaps D is TRBD1 or TRBD2 (5 bases each). From germline, CDR1 is MDHEN and CDR2 SYDVKM. The CDR3 is 12 amino acids. V lost 7 bases, J lost 5 bases, and 9 bases lay in between.

This chain links TRBV11-3 with TRBJ2-1; TRBD1 agrees at 8 bases. The junction had 3 bases not matched to a gene; V was cut back by 1 base and J by 13 bases. The germline V gene has CDR1 SGHNT and CDR2 YENEEA. The CDR3 has 12 amino acids. CDR3 region: CASSLGRGLQFF. In nucleotides, the CDR3 is TGTGCCAGCAGCTTAGGCAGGGGGCTACAGTTCTTC. The variable domain in full, completed from reference TRBV11-3 and TRBJ2-1, reads EAGVVQSPRYKIIEKKQPVAFWCNPISGHNTLYWYLQNLGQGPELLIRYENEEAVDDSQLPKDRFSAERLKGVDSTLKIQPAELGDSAVYLCASSLGRGLQFFGPGTRLTVL.

This clonotype was seen a single time. The chain links TRBV20-1 to TRBJ1-1, with 9 bases aligning to TRBD1. The V gene end was trimmed by 5 bases and the J gene end by 0 bases; junction bases not matched to a gene: 7. This CDR3 has 15 residues. CDR1 DFQATT and CDR2 SNEGSKA come from the germline V gene (reference sequence). For the CDR3, the DNA is TGCAGTGCTCCTCGTGACAGGGGGATGAACACTGAAGCTTTCTTT. Translation gives CSAPRDRGMNTEAFF.

The chain employs TRBV5-1 and TRBJ2-4; tentatively, D is TRBD2 (6 bases). The CDR3 covers 16 residues. V lost 4 bases and J 0 bases, leaving 14 bases between the germline ends. Germline assignment: CDR1 SGHRS and CDR2 YFSETQ. The chain's CDR3 is CASSSGGVEAKNIQYF. As DNA, the CDR3 is TGCGCCAGCAGCAGTGGAGGGGTCGAAGCCAAAAACATTCAGTACTTC.

This chain links TRBV14 with TRBJ1-2; 7 bases line up with TRBD1. Unmatched junction bases numbered 14, after V lost 4 bases and J lost 6 bases. CDR3 length equals 16 residues. CDR1 and CDR2 (germline): SGHDN, FVKESK. CDR3 DNA sequence: TGTGCCAGCAGCCCCCTCCTGGGGAGGGGGCTTGATGGCTACACCTTC. It yields the protein CASSPLLGRGLDGYTF.